The entry below describes one T cell receptor (beta chain). The antigen remains undetermined. Time point reported: recipient sample about 28 days before transplant, after cytoreduction. This sample is part of a study of T cell clonotyping in hematopoietic cell transplantation. On the study more broadly: Cytoreduction preceded collection of pretransplant recipient samples. Regarding the study as a whole: Without cell sorting, CD4 versus CD8 contributions remain unresolved. Pathologically expanded recipient clonotypes increased progressively from day 30 to day 180 as diversity fell. Few recipient clonotypes overlapped donors; over 97% were de novo at given depth.

There are 15 residues in the CDR3. Per the germline V gene, CDR1 is GTSNPN and CDR2 is SVGIG (reference sequence). The V end was cut by 0 bases, the J end by 0 bases, with 12 bases between. Sequenced by immunoSEQ multiplex PCR; TCRdb stores in-frame clones only, minus some. Counted here are 25,000 to 35,000 clones, less than 75% occurring once; the ten biggest clones make up 5% to 6.5%. The sequencing here drew on peripheral blood mononuclear cells, taken before stem cell transplant. This receptor was identified in a man aged 50 to 59 with myelodysplastic syndrome. Some clones in this sample may be carry-over from other donors' samples. The rearrangement links TRBV30 to TRBJ2-7; D gene unclear. The CDR3 DNA follows: TGTGCCTGGAGTGTACCGACGGAGAGCTCCTACGAGCAGTACTTC. Encoded protein: CAWSVPTESSYEQYF.